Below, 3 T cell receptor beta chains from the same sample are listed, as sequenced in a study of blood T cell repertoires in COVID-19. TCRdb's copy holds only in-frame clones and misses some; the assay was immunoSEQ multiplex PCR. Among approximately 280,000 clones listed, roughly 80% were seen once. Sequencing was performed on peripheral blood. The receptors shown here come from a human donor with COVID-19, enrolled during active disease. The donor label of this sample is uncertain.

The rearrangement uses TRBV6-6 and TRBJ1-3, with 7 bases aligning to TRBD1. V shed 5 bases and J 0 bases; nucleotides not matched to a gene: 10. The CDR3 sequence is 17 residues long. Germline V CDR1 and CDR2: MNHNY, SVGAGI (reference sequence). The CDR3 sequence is CASSPGTAYSSGNTIYF. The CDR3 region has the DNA TGTGCCAGCAGTCCCGGGACAGCCTACTCCTCTGGAAACACCATATATTTT.

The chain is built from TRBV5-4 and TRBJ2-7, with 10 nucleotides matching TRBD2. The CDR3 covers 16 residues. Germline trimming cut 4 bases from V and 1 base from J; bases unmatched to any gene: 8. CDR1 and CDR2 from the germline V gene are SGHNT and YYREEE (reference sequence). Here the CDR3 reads CASSHPSGSRSYEQYF. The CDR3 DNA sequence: TGTGCCAGCAGCCATCCTAGCGGGAGTAGGTCCTACGAGCAGTACTTC.

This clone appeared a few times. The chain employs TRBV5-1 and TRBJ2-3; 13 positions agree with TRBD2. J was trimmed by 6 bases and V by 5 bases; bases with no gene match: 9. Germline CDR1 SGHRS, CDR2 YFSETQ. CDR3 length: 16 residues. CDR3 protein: CASSRRTSGSPDTQYF. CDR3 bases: TGCGCCAGCAGTCGTAGGACTAGCGGGAGTCCGGATACGCAGTATTTT.